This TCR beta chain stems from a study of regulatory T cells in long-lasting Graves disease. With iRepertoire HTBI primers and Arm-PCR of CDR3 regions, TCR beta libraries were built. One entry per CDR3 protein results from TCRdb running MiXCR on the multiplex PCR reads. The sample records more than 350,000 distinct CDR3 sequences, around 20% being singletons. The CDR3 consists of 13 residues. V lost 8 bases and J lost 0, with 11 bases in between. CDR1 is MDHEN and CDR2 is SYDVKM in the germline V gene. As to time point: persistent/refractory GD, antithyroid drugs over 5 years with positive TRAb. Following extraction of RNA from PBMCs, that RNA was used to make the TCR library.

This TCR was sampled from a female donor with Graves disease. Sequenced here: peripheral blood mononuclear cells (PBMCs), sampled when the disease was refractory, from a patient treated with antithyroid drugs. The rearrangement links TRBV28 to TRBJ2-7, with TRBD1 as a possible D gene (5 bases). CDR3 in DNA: TGTGCCAGCGAGGCTGACAGCTCCTACGAGCAGTACTTC. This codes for CASEADSSYEQYF.